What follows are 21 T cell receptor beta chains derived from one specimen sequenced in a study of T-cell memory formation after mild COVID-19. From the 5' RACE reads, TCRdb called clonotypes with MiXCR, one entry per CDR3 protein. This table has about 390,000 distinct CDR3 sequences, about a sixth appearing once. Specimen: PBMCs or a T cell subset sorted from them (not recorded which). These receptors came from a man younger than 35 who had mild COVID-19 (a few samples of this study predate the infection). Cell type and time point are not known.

CDR3 loop: CASSRTYGRAGPILHF. In DNA form, the CDR3 reads TGTGCCAGCAGTCGAACTTACGGACGGGCAGGACCTATCCTCCACTTT. The rearrangement joins TRBV6-5 to TRBJ1-6, with no clear D. Trimming removed 5 bases from V and 15 bases from J, with 26 bases in between. The CDR3 contains 16 residues. CDR1 and CDR2 from the germline V gene are MNHEY and SVGAGI.

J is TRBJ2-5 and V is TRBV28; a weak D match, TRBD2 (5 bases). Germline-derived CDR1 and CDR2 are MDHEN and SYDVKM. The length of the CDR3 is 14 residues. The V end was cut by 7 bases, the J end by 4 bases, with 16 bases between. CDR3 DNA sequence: TGTGCCAGCACCCCACCCTTCACTAGAGAGACCCAGTACTTC. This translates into CASTPPFTRETQYF.

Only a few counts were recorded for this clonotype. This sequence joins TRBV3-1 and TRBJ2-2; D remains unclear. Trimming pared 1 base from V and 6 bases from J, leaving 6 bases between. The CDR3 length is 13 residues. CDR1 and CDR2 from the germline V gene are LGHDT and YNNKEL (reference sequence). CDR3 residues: CASSQASAGELFF. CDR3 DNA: TGTGCCAGCAGCCAAGCCAGTGCCGGGGAGCTGTTTTTT.

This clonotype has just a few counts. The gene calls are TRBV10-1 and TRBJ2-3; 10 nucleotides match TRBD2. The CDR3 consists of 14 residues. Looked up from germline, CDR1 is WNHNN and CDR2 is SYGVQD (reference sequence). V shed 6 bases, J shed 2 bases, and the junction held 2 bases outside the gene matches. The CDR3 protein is CASSGLADTDTQYF. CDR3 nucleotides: TGCGCCAGCAGCGGACTAGCGGACACAGATACGCAGTATTTT.

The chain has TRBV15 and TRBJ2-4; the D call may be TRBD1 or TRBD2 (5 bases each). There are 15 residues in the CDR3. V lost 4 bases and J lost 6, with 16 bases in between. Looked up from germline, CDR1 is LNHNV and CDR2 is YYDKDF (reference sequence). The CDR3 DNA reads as TGTGCCACCAGCAAAGTTTACCGGGACCTAAACATTCAGTACTTC. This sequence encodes CATSKVYRDLNIQYF. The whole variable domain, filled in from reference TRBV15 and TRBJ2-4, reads DAMVIQNPRYQVTQFGKPVTLSCSQTLNHNVMYWYQQKSSQAPKLLFHYYDKDFNNEADTPDNFQSRRPNTSFCFLDIRSPGLGDTAMYLCATSKVYRDLNIQYFGAGTRLSVL.

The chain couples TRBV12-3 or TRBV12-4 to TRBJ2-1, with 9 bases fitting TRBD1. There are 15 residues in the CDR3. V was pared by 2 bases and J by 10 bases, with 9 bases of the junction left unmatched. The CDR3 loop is CASSLRTGDVGEQFF. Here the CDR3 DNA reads TGTGCCAGCAGTTTAAGGACAGGGGATGTAGGGGAGCAGTTCTTC.

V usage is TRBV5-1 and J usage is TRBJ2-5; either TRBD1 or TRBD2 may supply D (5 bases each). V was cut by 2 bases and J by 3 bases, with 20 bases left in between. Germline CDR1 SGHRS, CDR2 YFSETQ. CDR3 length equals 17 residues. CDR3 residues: CASSLRLVWDGKETQYF. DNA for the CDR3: TGCGCCAGCAGCTTAAGATTGGTCTGGGACGGAAAAGAGACCCAGTACTTC.

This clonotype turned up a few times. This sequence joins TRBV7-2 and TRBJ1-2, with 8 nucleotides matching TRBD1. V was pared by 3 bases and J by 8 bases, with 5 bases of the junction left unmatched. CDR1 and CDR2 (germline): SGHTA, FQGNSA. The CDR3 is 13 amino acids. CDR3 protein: CASSFQGADGYTF. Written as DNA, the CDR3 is TGTGCCAGCAGCTTTCAGGGGGCGGACGGCTACACCTTC. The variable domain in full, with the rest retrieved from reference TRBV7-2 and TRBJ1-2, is GAGVSQSPSNKVTEKGKDVELRCDPISGHTALYWYRQSLGQGLEFLIYFQGNSAPDKSGLPSDRFSAERTGGSVSTLTIQRTQQEDSAVYLCASSFQGADGYTFGSGTRLTVV.

CDR3 DNA: TGTGCCAGCAGTTCGTCTAGCGGGGGCTACAATGAGCAGTTCTTC. Its translation is CASSSSSGGYNEQFF. The rearrangement joins TRBV27 to TRBJ2-1; 10 bases agree with TRBD2. V shed 4 bases and J 3 bases; nucleotides not matched to a gene: 3. The CDR3 length is 15 residues. CDR1 is MNHEY and CDR2 is SMNVEV in the germline V gene (reference sequence).

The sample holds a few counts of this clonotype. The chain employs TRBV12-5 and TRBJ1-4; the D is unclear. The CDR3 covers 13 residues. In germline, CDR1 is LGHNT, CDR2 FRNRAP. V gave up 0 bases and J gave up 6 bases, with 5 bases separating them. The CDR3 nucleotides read TGTGCTAGTGGTTTGGTCTACGATGAAAAACTGTTTTTT. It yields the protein CASGLVYDEKLFF.

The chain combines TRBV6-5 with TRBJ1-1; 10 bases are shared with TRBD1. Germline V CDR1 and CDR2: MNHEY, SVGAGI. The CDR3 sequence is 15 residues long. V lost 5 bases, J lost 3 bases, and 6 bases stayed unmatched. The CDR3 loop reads CASSGTTGGDTEAFF. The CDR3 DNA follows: TGTGCCAGCAGTGGAACGACAGGGGGCGACACTGAAGCTTTCTTT.

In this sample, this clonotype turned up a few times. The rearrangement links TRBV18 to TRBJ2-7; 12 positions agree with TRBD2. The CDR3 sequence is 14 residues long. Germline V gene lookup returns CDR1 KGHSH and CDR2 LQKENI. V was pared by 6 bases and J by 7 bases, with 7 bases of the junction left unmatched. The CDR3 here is CASSRRLAGEEQYV. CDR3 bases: TGTGCCAGCTCCCGGAGACTAGCGGGGGAGGAGCAGTACGTC.

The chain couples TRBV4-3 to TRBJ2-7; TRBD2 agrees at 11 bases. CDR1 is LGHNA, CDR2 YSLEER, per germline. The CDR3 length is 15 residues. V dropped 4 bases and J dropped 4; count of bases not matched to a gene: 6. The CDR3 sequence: CASSLNSGGAYEQYF. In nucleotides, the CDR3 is TGCGCCAGCAGCCTTAATAGCGGGGGGGCATACGAGCAGTACTTC.

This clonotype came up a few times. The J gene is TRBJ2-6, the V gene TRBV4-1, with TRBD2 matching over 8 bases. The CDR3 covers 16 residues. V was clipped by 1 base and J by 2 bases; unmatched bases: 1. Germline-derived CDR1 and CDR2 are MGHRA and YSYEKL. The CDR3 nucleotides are TGCGCCAGCAGCCAAGCGGGAGGGACTGGGGCCAACGTCCTGACTTTC. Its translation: CASSQAGGTGANVLTF.

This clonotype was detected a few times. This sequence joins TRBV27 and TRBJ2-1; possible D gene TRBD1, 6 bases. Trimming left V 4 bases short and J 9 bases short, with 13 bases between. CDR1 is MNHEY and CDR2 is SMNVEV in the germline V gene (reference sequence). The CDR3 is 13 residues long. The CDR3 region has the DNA TGTGCCAGCAGTTCTACAGGGTATAGTGAGCAGTTCTTC. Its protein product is CASSSTGYSEQFF.

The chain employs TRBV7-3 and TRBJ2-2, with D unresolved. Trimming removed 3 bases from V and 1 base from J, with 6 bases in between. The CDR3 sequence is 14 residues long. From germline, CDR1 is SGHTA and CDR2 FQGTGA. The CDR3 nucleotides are TGTGCCAGCAGCTTCCAAAGGAACACCGGGGAGCTGTTTTTT. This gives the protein CASSFQRNTGELFF. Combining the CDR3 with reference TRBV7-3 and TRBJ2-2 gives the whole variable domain GAGVSQTPSNKVTEKGKYVELRCDPISGHTALYWYRQSLGQGPEFLIYFQGTGAADDSGLPNDRFFAVRPEGSVSTLKIQRTERGDSAVYLCASSFQRNTGELFFGEGSRLTVL.

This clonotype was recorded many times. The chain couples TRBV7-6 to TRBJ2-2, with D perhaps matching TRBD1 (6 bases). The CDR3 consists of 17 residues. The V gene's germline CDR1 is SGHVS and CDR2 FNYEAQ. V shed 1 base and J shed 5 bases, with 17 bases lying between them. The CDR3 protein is CASSLVSQGSWTGELFF. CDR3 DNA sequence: TGTGCCAGCAGCTTAGTATCACAGGGAAGTTGGACCGGGGAGCTGTTTTTT.

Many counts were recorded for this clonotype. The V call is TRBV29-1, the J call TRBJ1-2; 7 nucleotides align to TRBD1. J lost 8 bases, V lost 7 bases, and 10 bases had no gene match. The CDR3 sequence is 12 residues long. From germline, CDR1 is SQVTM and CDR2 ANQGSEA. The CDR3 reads CSGTGASRGYTF. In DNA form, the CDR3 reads TGCAGCGGCACAGGGGCCTCAAGGGGCTACACCTTC.

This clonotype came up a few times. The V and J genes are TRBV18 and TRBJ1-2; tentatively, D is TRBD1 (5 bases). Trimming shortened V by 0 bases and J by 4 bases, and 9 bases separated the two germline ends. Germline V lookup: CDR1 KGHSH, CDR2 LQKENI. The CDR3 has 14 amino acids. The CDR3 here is CASSPPKGTYGYTF. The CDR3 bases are TGTGCCAGCTCACCACCGAAAGGGACCTATGGCTACACCTTC.

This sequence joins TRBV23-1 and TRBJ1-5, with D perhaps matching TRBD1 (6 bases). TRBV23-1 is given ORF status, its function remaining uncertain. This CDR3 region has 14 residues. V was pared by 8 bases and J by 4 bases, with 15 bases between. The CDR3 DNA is TGCGCCAGCGCCTCGGGGGACAAGAATCAGCCCCAGCATTTT. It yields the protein CASASGDKNQPQHF.

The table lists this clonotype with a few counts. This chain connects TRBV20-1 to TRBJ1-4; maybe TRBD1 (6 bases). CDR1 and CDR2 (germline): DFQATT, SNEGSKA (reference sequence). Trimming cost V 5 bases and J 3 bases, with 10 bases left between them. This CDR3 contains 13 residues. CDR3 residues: CSAAGVPNEKLFF. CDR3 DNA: TGCAGTGCTGCAGGGGTTCCTAATGAAAAACTGTTTTTT.